The 18 T cell receptor beta chains listed next were all sequenced from one sample in a study of glioma-infiltrating T cells after dendritic cell vaccination. Only in-frame clones appear in the TCRdb table, and some are missing; sequencing was by immunoSEQ multiplex PCR. Of about 82,000 clones listed, over 80% were seen once; the top ten hold under 7%. Time point defined: after dendritic cell vaccination, including at tumor progression/relapse. The sample was blood, taken after dendritic cell vaccination. All receptors derive from a human donor with glioblastoma.

The rearrangement links TRBV19 to TRBJ1-5, with unresolved D. V lost 4 bases and J lost 3, with 13 bases in between. The CDR3 has 15 amino acids. Germline V gene data show CDR1 as LNHDA and CDR2 as SQIVND (reference sequence). CDR3 coding DNA: TGTGCCAGTAGTAAACAAACGGGAAACAATCAGCCCCAGCATTTT. Translating it yields CASSKQTGNNQPQHF. Drawing the rest from reference TRBV19 and TRBJ1-5, the complete variable domain is DGGITQSPKYLFRKEGQNVTLSCEQNLNHDAMYWYRQDPGQGLRLIYYSQIVNDFQKGDIAEGYSVSREKKESFPLTVTSAQKNPTAFYLCASSKQTGNNQPQHFGDGTRLSIL.

The gene calls are TRBV7-9 and TRBJ1-1, with a tentative D call TRBD1 (6 bases). This CDR3 region has 13 residues. CDR1 SEHNR and CDR2 FQNEAQ come from the germline V gene (reference sequence). Trimming removed 7 bases from V and 9 bases from J, with 18 bases in between. This CDR3 reads CASTMDVRDKAFF. CDR3 sequence (DNA): TGTGCCAGCACCATGGACGTCCGGGACAAAGCTTTCTTT.

The chain's CDR3 is CASSKGLAGGQVETQYF. CDR3 nucleotides: TGTGCCAGCAGCAAAGGACTAGCGGGGGGGCAGGTAGAGACCCAGTACTTC. The chain employs TRBV5-4 and TRBJ2-5; TRBD2 aligns across 15 bases. This CDR3 has 17 residues. Trimming took 4 bases from V and 4 from J; bases not matched to a gene: 8. Germline CDR1 and CDR2: SGHNT and YYREEE (reference sequence).

The chain carries TRBV5-1 and TRBJ2-7; 9 nucleotides match TRBD1. V lost 4 bases, J lost 2 bases, and 7 bases stayed unmatched. Per germline, CDR1 SGHRS and CDR2 YFSETQ. This CDR3 is built from 15 residues. The CDR3 loop is CASSPWTGATYEQYF. The CDR3 region has the DNA TGCGCCAGCAGCCCATGGACAGGGGCAACCTACGAGCAGTACTTC.

The chain recombines TRBV6-1 with TRBJ2-7; perhaps TRBD2 as D (6 bases). The germline V gene encodes CDR1 MNHNS and CDR2 SASEGT. The ends were cut back, 8 bases at V and 5 bases at J, with 19 bases in the middle. CDR3 length: 14 amino acids. CDR3 coding DNA: TGTGCCAGCTTACCAGGCCCAGCGGGTAACGAGCAGTACTTC. Translation gives CASLPGPAGNEQYF.

This clone was seen a single time. The chain carries TRBV27 and TRBJ1-1; D is perhaps TRBD1 (5 bases). CDR1 MNHEY and CDR2 SMNVEV come from the germline V gene (reference sequence). V dropped 1 base and J dropped 6 bases, with 15 bases sitting between them. This CDR3 has 15 amino acids. Written as DNA, the CDR3 is TGTGCCAGCAGTTTATTTGCTGGCAGGGCGGCTGAAGCTTTCTTT. It codes for CASSLFAGRAAEAFF.

The chain links TRBV6-1 to TRBJ2-1; TRBD2 matches 8 bases. The germline V gene has CDR1 MNHNS and CDR2 SASEGT. The CDR3 spans 12 residues. With V trimmed by 6 bases and J by 15 bases, 10 bases remained unmatched. The CDR3 nucleotides read TGTGCCAGCAGCGCACCGGGACTAGAAAGGTTCTTC. It encodes CASSAPGLERFF.

The chain carries TRBV10-3 and TRBJ1-2; D not certain. Between the trimmed V and J ends, which lost 6 bases and 0 bases, there was a span of 14 bases. Germline V gene sequence: CDR1 ENHRY, CDR2 SYGVKD. The CDR3 covers 15 residues. The CDR3 nucleotides are TGTGCCATCAGGGGCTCCACCCCAGCTAACTATGGCTACACCTTC. Its protein product is CAIRGSTPANYGYTF.

V gene TRBV13 combines with J gene TRBJ2-5, with 7 bases matching TRBD1. This CDR3 is 13 amino acids long. Trimming at V came to 3 bases and at J to 4 bases, leaving 2 bases not matched to a gene. Germline V gene data show CDR1 as PRHDT and CDR2 as FYEKMQ (reference sequence). Here the CDR3 DNA reads TGTGCCAGCAGCTTGGACAGGTTAGAGACCCAGTACTTC. Protein product: CASSLDRLETQYF.

The CDR3 region has the DNA TGTGCCAGCAGCTTAATGGGGACTCTCCAAGAGACCCAGTACTTC. It encodes CASSLMGTLQETQYF. This chain uses TRBV7-9 with TRBJ2-5; weak D call: TRBD2 (6 bases). The CDR3 length is 15 residues. Germline lookup yields CDR1 SEHNR and CDR2 FQNEAQ (reference sequence). Deletions cut 2 bases from V and 1 base from J, with 11 bases between.

This clone is a singleton in its sample. This chain connects TRBV11-2 to TRBJ1-5; 9 positions match TRBD1. From germline, CDR1 is SGHAT and CDR2 FQNNGV. The V segment lost 4 bases and the J segment 7 bases; nucleotides outside the gene matches: 5. The CDR3 totals 14 residues. The CDR3 loop is CASSYDRGGQPQHF. The CDR3 DNA reads TGTGCCAGCAGCTACGACAGGGGGGGGCAGCCCCAGCATTTT.

The rearrangement joins TRBV12-5 to TRBJ2-5; TRBD1 aligns across 7 bases. Germline CDR1 is LGHNT and CDR2 is FRNRAP. The V segment lost 1 base and the J segment 2 bases; nucleotides outside the gene matches: 4. CDR3 size: 15 residues. CDR3 residues: CASGLATGEQETQYF. Here the CDR3 DNA reads TGTGCTAGTGGTTTGGCAACAGGGGAGCAAGAGACCCAGTACTTC.

V is TRBV15 and J is TRBJ1-1; a weak D match, TRBD1 (5 bases). Germline V gene data show CDR1 as LNHNV and CDR2 as YYDKDF (reference sequence). This CDR3 is built from 13 residues. Trimming shortened V by 0 bases and J by 12 bases, and 14 bases separated the two germline ends. Here the CDR3 reads CATSRDPRQGPFF. Written as DNA, the CDR3 is TGTGCCACCAGCAGAGACCCACGGCAGGGCCCTTTCTTT.

This clone was found a few times. The rearrangement joins TRBV4-1 to TRBJ2-1, with D possibly TRBD1 on 6 matching bases. Germline CDR1 and CDR2: MGHRA and YSYEKL. Trimming stripped 4 bases from V and 8 bases from J, with 24 bases between. The CDR3 runs 17 residues. CDR3: CASSLLATGQGVHEQFF. The CDR3 nucleotides read TGCGCCAGCAGCCTTCTTGCCACGGGACAAGGGGTCCATGAGCAGTTCTTC.

V is TRBV7-2 and J is TRBJ2-5, with 7 positions matching TRBD2. The CDR3 has 14 amino acids. Germline V gene data show CDR1 as SGHTA and CDR2 as FQGNSA. J lost 5 bases, V lost 5 bases, and 8 bases had no gene match. The CDR3 sequence: CASSASGAGETQYF. CDR3 in DNA: TGTGCCAGCAGCGCCAGCGGGGCAGGGGAGACCCAGTACTTC.

V usage is TRBV7-8 and J usage is TRBJ1-2; 10 bases fit TRBD1. The CDR3 spans 14 residues. Germline loops: CDR1 SGHVS, CDR2 FQNEAQ. The J segment lost 8 bases and the V segment lost 5 bases, leaving 8 bases of the junction unmatched. The CDR3 DNA follows: TGTGCCAGCAGCCCCACCCAGACAGGGGGCGGCTACACCTTC. It translates to CASSPTQTGGGYTF.

The sample holds one count of this clone. The chain recombines TRBV12-5 with TRBJ1-2; a possible D gene is TRBD1 (5 bases). CDR1 is LGHNT and CDR2 is FRNRAP in the germline V gene. The length of the CDR3 is 19 residues. V lost 0 bases to trimming and J lost 0 bases, with 20 bases between them. The CDR3, as DNA: TGTGCTAGTGGTTTGGTACTTTGGGCCACCGGGGGTACTAACTATGGCTACACCTTC. Translation: CASGLVLWATGGTNYGYTF.

The chain carries TRBV2 and TRBJ2-7, with 9 bases identical to TRBD1. In germline, CDR1 is SNHLY, CDR2 FYNNEI. V lost 7 bases, J lost 6 bases, and 13 bases stayed unmatched. The CDR3 sequence is 15 residues long. The CDR3 here is CASTPTGGPSSEQYF. DNA for the CDR3: TGTGCCAGCACCCCGACAGGGGGTCCCTCATCCGAGCAGTACTTC. Together with reference TRBV2 and TRBJ2-7, the CDR3 gives the full variable domain: EPEVTQTPSHQVTQMGQEVILRCVPISNHLYFYWYRQILGQKVEFLVSFYNNEISEKSEIFDDQFSVERPDGSNFTLKIRSTKLEDSAMYFCASTPTGGPSSEQYFGPGTRLTVT.